These 15 T cell receptor beta chains share one sample of origin, sequenced in a study of cytomegalovirus exposure and HLA in healthy donors. PCR involved 60 Vbeta and 13 Jbeta primers. Profiled with immunoSEQ multiplex PCR; TCRdb holds only in-frame clones, not every one. Of 100,000 to 120,000 clones listed, 69% are singletons. The sample was PBMCs. The receptors were gathered from a young man in good health and CMV-seronegative.

This clone was picked up a small number of times. In DNA, the CDR3 is TGTGCCAGCAGTCGGTCGGGACTAGCTGGCCACGAGCAGTACTTC. Amino acids: CASSRSGLAGHEQYF. The chain combines TRBV27 with TRBJ2-5, with 9 bases aligning to TRBD2. The J call may be faulty, since TRBJ2-7 better matches the DNA end. From germline, CDR1 is MNHEY and CDR2 SMNVEV (reference sequence). This CDR3 contains 15 residues.

This clone has only one observation. The chain has TRBV2 and TRBJ1-1; 10 nucleotides agree with TRBD1. Trimming at V came to 1 base and at J to 7 bases, leaving 6 bases not matched to a gene. CDR3 length equals 15 residues. CDR1 is SNHLY and CDR2 is FYNNEI in the germline V gene. CDR3 in DNA: TGTGCCAGCAGTGAAGAGGGACAGGGGTTAAGTGAAGCTTTCTTT. Translating gives CASSEEGQGLSEAFF. Drawing the rest from reference TRBV2 and TRBJ1-1, the complete variable domain is EPEVTQTPSHQVTQMGQEVILRCVPISNHLYFYWYRQILGQKVEFLVSFYNNEISEKSEIFDDQFSVERPDGSNFTLKIRSTKLEDSAMYFCASSEEGQGLSEAFFGQGTRLTVV.

This chain joins TRBV9 and TRBJ2-5; a weak D match, TRBD1 (8 bases). V was shortened by 0 bases and J by 5 bases, with 14 bases between the two germline ends. CDR1 is SGDLS, CDR2 YYNGEE, per germline. This CDR3 comprises 15 residues. Written as DNA, the CDR3 is TGTGCCAGCAGCGTAGAAGGACAGGGAGGGGAGACCCAGTACTTC. It is translated as CASSVEGQGGETQYF.

The chain carries TRBV28 and TRBJ1-2; 9 bases align to TRBD1. From germline, CDR1 is MDHEN and CDR2 SYDVKM. The CDR3 runs to 14 residues. V lost 6 bases and J lost 9; bases outside the gene matches: 11. CDR3 sequence (DNA): TGTGCCAGCAGCACCGGACCAGGGACAGGGAGCTACACCTTC. This translates into CASSTGPGTGSYTF.

This clone was seen a handful of times. The sample holds other DNA sequences that translate to the same CDR3. V is TRBV6-5 and J is TRBJ2-7, with D possibly being TRBD2 (6 bases). CDR3 size: 14 residues. The germline V and J ends were trimmed by 2 bases and 0 bases, with 8 bases remaining between them. Germline V gives CDR1 MNHEY, CDR2 SVGAGI. The CDR3 spells CASSYGGNSYEQYF. Written as DNA, the CDR3 is TGTGCCAGCAGTTACGGGGGGAACTCCTACGAGCAGTACTTC.

The CDR3 DNA sequence: TGTGCCAGCAGCCCTAGCAGTTCAACTAATGAAAAACTGTTTTTT. It yields the protein CASSPSSSTNEKLFF. This chain uses TRBV7-9 with TRBJ1-4, with D unclear. Germline CDR1 is SEHNR and CDR2 is FQNEAQ (reference sequence). The CDR3 totals 15 residues. Trimming took 5 bases from V and 0 from J, leaving 10 bases between them. The variable domain in full, completed from reference TRBV7-9 and TRBJ1-4, reads DTGVSQNPRHKITKRGQNVTFRCDPISEHNRLYWYRQTLGQGPEFLTYFQNEAQLEKSRLLSDRFSAERPKGSFSTLEIQRTEQGDSAMYLCASSPSSSTNEKLFFGSGTQLSVL.

This clone showed up just once. V and J are TRBV4-2 and TRBJ1-4, with D hard to call. Per germline, CDR1 LGHNA and CDR2 YNFKEQ. CDR3 length: 15 amino acids. V shed 0 bases and J shed 5 bases, with 10 bases lying between them. CDR3 loop: CASSQDGQLNEKLFF. In nucleotides, the CDR3 is TGTGCCAGCAGCCAAGATGGGCAGTTAAATGAAAAACTGTTTTTT.

The table lists this clone with a few counts. The chain is built from TRBV18 and TRBJ2-7, with 7 nucleotides matching TRBD1. Looked up from germline, CDR1 is KGHSH and CDR2 is LQKENI. This CDR3 contains 15 residues. The ends lost 2 bases at V and 0 bases at J; junction bases unmatched: 4. CDR3: CASSPDRASSYEQYF. The CDR3 nucleotides read TGTGCCAGCTCACCAGACAGGGCCTCCTCCTACGAGCAGTACTTC.

The chain's CDR3 is CASSLGHTYEQYF. As DNA, the CDR3 is TGTGCCAGCAGCTTAGGCCACACCTACGAGCAGTACTTC. The rearrangement links TRBV7-2 to TRBJ2-7; D gene unclear. V lost 1 base to trimming and J lost 2 bases, with 6 bases between them. The germline gives CDR1 SGHTA, CDR2 FQGNSA. The CDR3 runs to 13 residues.

This clone was observed a few times. This sequence joins TRBV2 and TRBJ1-2, with TRBD1 identical over 9 bases. The CDR3 has 13 amino acids. V was pared by 5 bases and J by 6 bases, with 4 bases of the junction left unmatched. The germline CDR1 and CDR2 sequences are SNHLY and FYNNEI. The CDR3: CASSPRQGDGYTF. For the CDR3, the DNA is TGTGCCAGCAGTCCAAGACAGGGGGATGGCTACACCTTC.

V gene TRBV11-1 combines with J gene TRBJ2-1, with TRBD2 matching over 9 bases. CDR3 size: 15 residues. Unmatched junction bases numbered 7, after V lost 6 bases and J lost 4 bases. From germline, CDR1 is SGHAT and CDR2 FQDESV (reference sequence). The CDR3 loop is CASRRKTSGYNEQFF. Here the CDR3 DNA reads TGTGCCAGCAGGCGAAAGACTAGCGGATACAATGAGCAGTTCTTC.

The chain recombines TRBV5-4 with TRBJ2-5, with D possibly matching TRBD1 (6 bases). Germline V lookup: CDR1 SGHNT, CDR2 YYREEE (reference sequence). The CDR3 extends over 14 amino acids. V was clipped by 4 bases and J by 1 base, with 11 bases between them. CDR3 coding DNA: TGTGCCAGCAGCACCCGACAGGCCCAAGAGACCCAGTACTTC. Translated, it gives CASSTRQAQETQYF.

This rearrangement joins TRBV5-6 to TRBJ2-7, with TRBD2 matching over 7 bases. In germline, CDR1 is SGHDT, CDR2 YYEEEE. This CDR3 contains 12 residues. V shed 4 bases and J 7 bases; nucleotides not matched to a gene: 5. CDR3 sequence reads: CASSAPGLEQYF. CDR3 nucleotides: TGTGCCAGCAGCGCCCCGGGACTAGAGCAGTACTTC.

The chain's CDR3 is CASTSQGDGGELFF. CDR3 bases: TGTGCCAGCACCTCACAGGGGGATGGCGGGGAGCTGTTTTTT. This rearrangement joins TRBV7-9 to TRBJ2-2, with 8 positions matching TRBD1. J was trimmed by 7 bases and V by 7 bases; bases with no gene match: 8. Germline-derived CDR1 and CDR2 are SEHNR and FQNEAQ (reference sequence). The CDR3 loop spans 14 amino acids.

The chain is built from TRBV5-1 and TRBJ2-3; D is unresolved. The CDR3 loop spans 16 amino acids. The germline V gene has CDR1 SGHRS and CDR2 YFSETQ. Trimming removed 2 bases at V and 0 bases at J, with 13 bases between. CDR3 sequence reads: CASSFGWALSTDTQYF. The DNA for the CDR3 is TGCGCCAGCAGCTTCGGTTGGGCGCTTAGCACAGATACGCAGTATTTT.